This is a list of T cell receptor beta chains from one sample in a study of regulatory T cells in long-lasting Graves disease. TCRdb recomputed calls from the multiplex PCR reads with MiXCR, one row per CDR3 protein. The table lists around 500,000 distinct CDR3 sequences, more than 10% of them singletons. These same data were also listed under a study on T cells in Graves' hyperthyroidism and ophthalmopathy.

Sequencing used peripheral blood mononuclear cells (PBMCs), obtained at new diagnosis, from a patient treated with antithyroid drugs. The receptor set was obtained from a woman under 40 with Graves disease. Both conserved end residues are part of each CDR3. A D gene is named only where the DNA matches it firmly. Size is omitted from some rows. Given values are once, few, many or a class for expanded clones.

clone_size,v_call,j_call,d_call,cdr3_aa,cdr3_nt
.,TRBV6-2/TRBV6-3,TRBJ2-4,.,CASSAFGIQYF,TGTGCCAGCAGTGCTTTCGGCATTCAGTACTTC
few,TRBV2,TRBJ1-3,.,CASSVGGNTIYF,TGTGCCAGCAGTGTTGGGGGAAACACCATATATTTT
.,TRBV5-1,TRBJ2-1,TRBD1,CASSPGQGSHEQFF,TGCGCCAGCAGCCCCGGACAGGGTAGCCATGAGCAGTTCTTC
many,TRBV7-2,TRBJ2-3,TRBD2,CASSSGLAGGSDTQYF,TGTGCCAGCAGCTCCGGACTAGCGGGAGGATCAGATACGCAGTATTTT
many,TRBV12-5,TRBJ1-2,.,CASGSDGTFYGYTF,TGTGCTAGTGGTTCCGACGGGACGTTCTATGGCTACACCTTC
.,TRBV7-9,TRBJ2-1,.,CASSSKHNEQFF,TGTGCCAGCAGCTCAAAACACAATGAGCAGTTCTTC
.,TRBV2,TRBJ1-2,.,CASSEGTPGRMEAF,TGTGCCAGCAGTGAGGGGACACCAGGGAGGATGGAGGCCTTC
many,TRBV18,TRBJ2-3,.,CPSSPRGDTQYF,TGTCCCAGCTCACCGAGGGGAGATACGCAGTATTTT
many,TRBV6-2/TRBV6-3,TRBJ2-6,.,CASALGGSGANVLTF,TGTGCCAGCGCTCTAGGTGGGTCGGGGGCCAACGTCCTGACTTTC
many,TRBV20-1,TRBJ1-1,TRBD1,CSARATYRDRGNTEAFF,TGCAGTGCTAGAGCTACATACCGGGACAGGGGAAACACTGAAGCTTTCTTT
many,TRBV6-5,TRBJ1-1,.,CASSYFKGAGEAFF,TGTGCCAGCAGTTACTTCAAAGGGGCAGGTGAAGCTTTCTTT
few,TRBV18,TRBJ1-5,.,CASSPFRDPNQPQHF,TGTGCCAGCTCACCCTTCCGGGACCCAAATCAGCCCCAGCATTTT
few,TRBV28,TRBJ2-7,.,CASSRTPYEQYF,TGTGCCAGCAGTCGAACTCCCTACGAGCAGTACTTC
few,TRBV27,TRBJ2-7,.,CASSLAKSYEQYF,TGTGCCAGCAGCCTAGCCAAGTCATACGAGCAGTACTTC
many,TRBV2,TRBJ2-7,.,CASIPMTYEQYF,TGTGCCAGCATTCCTATGACCTACGAGCAGTACTTC
few,TRBV25-1,TRBJ2-5,TRBD2,CASSELLAGDQETQYF,TGTGCCAGCAGTGAACTACTAGCGGGAGACCAAGAGACCCAGTACTTC
many,TRBV29-1,TRBJ2-3,.,CSVRSESTQYF,TGCAGCGTTCGCAGCGAGTCTACGCAGTATTTT
many,TRBV18,TRBJ2-7,.,CASSPSRSSEEQYF,TGTGCCAGCTCACCATCCCGGTCTAGCGAGGAGCAGTACTTC
.,TRBV9,TRBJ2-3,.,CASSVQGTLDTQYF,TGTGCCAGCAGCGTTCAGGGGACCCTGGATACGCAGTATTTT
.,TRBV20-1,TRBJ2-4,TRBD1,CSASKSTGANIQYF,TGCAGTGCTAGTAAGTCGACAGGGGCGAACATTCAGTACTTC
.,TRBV5-8,TRBJ1-1,.,CASSLASAVIMNTEASF,TGTGCCAGCAGCTTGGCCTCGGCAGTTATCATGAACACTGAAGCTTCCTTT
many,TRBV7-2,TRBJ2-3,.,CASSLSISTDTQYF,TGTGCCAGCAGCCTCTCGATCAGCACAGATACGCAGTATTTT
few,TRBV19,TRBJ2-3,.,CASSRGTGHTDTQYF,TGTGCCAGTAGTAGGGGGACGGGACACACAGATACGCAGTATTTT
.,TRBV29-1,TRBJ1-3,.,CSVLSGNTIYF,TGCAGCGTTTTGTCTGGAAACACCATATATTTT
many,TRBV6-1,TRBJ2-7,.,CASSEGVGGEQYF,TGTGCCAGCAGTGAAGGGGTCGGCGGTGAGCAGTACTTC
.,TRBV19,TRBJ1-1,.,CASSIVSGEGTEAFF,TGTGCCAGTAGTATAGTTTCCGGGGAGGGCACTGAAGCTTTCTTT
few,TRBV3-1,TRBJ1-1,.,CASSQWLGQLNTEAFF,TGTGCCAGCAGCCAATGGCTTGGGCAGTTGAACACTGAAGCTTTCTTT
many,TRBV20-1,TRBJ1-1,.,CSARDPRGSGTEAFF,TGCAGTGCTAGAGATCCTCGGGGCTCGGGCACTGAAGCTTTCTTT
many,TRBV7-2,TRBJ2-1,TRBD2,CASSLSTSGTGNEQFF,TGTGCCAGCAGCCTCTCGACTAGCGGGACCGGCAATGAGCAGTTCTTC
.,TRBV10-3,TRBJ2-3,.,CAIRAFGTDTQYF,TGTGCCATCAGGGCGTTCGGGACAGATACGCAGTATTTT
many,TRBV7-2,TRBJ2-5,TRBD2,CASSLSGRGETQYF,TGTGCCAGCAGCTTAAGCGGGAGAGGGGAGACCCAGTACTTC
many,TRBV11-2,TRBJ1-1,.,CASKRDYTEAFF,TGTGCCAGCAAGAGGGATTACACTGAAGCTTTCTTT
.,TRBV7-8,TRBJ2-4,TRBD2,CASSLGGLAGRIQYF,TGTGCCAGCAGCTTAGGGGGACTAGCGGGACGCATTCAGTACTTC
many,TRBV11-2,TRBJ2-1,.,CASSLEGSPYNEQFF,TGTGCCAGCAGCTTAGAGGGCTCCCCGTACAATGAGCAGTTCTTC
many,TRBV27,TRBJ1-5,.,CASSSGPNQPQHF,TGTGCCAGCTCATCAGGGCCGAATCAGCCCCAGCATTTT